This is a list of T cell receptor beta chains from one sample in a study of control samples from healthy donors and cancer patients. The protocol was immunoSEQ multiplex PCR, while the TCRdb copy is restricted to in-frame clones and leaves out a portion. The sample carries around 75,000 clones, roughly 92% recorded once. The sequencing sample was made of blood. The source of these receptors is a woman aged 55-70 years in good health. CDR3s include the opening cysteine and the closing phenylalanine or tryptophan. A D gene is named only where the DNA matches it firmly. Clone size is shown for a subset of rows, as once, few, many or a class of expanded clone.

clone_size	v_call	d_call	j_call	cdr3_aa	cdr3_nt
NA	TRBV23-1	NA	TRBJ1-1	CASRENTEAFF	TGCGCCAGCAGGGAGAACACTGAAGCTTTCTTT
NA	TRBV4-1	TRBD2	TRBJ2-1	CASSQAGDYYNEQFF	TGCGCCAGCAGCCAAGCGGGGGACTACTACAATGAGCAGTTCTTC
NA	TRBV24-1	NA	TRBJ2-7	CATTDGDSYEQYF	TGTGCCACCACGGACGGAGACTCCTACGAGCAGTACTTC
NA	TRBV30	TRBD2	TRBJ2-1	CAWSPGGSLNEQFF	TGTGCCTGGAGTCCCGGCGGGAGTCTTAATGAGCAGTTCTTC
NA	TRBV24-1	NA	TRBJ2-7	CATSDSRAGSEYEQYF	TGTGCCACCAGTGATTCCCGGGCGGGGAGCGAATACGAGCAGTACTTC
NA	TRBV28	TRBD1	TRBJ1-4	CASRGRTGTNEKLFF	TGTGCCAGCAGGGGGCGGACAGGGACTAATGAAAAACTGTTTTTT
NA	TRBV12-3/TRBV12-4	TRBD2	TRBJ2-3	CASTNPGLYTQYF	TGTGCCAGCACAAACCCGGGACTATATACGCAGTATTTT
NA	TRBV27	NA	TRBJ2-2	CASSQSATTGELFF	TGTGCCAGCAGTCAAAGCGCGACCACCGGGGAGCTGTTTTTT
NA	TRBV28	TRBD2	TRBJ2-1	CASSFETSGRHEQFF	TGTGCCAGCAGTTTTGAAACTAGCGGGAGACATGAGCAGTTCTTC
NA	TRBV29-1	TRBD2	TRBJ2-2	CSAGLGGTGELFF	TGCAGCGCGGGACTAGGTGGCACCGGGGAGCTGTTTTTT
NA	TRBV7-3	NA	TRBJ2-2	CASRERSANTGELFF	TGTGCCAGCAGGGAAAGGAGCGCGAACACCGGGGAGCTGTTTTTT
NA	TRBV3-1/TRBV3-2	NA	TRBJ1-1	CASSQGEAGNTEAFF	TGTGCCAGCAGCCAAGGAGAAGCAGGAAACACTGAAGCTTTCTTT
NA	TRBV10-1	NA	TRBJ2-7	CASSLPGKEQYF	TGCGCCAGCAGCCTCCCAGGGAAAGAGCAGTACTTC
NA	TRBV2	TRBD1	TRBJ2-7	CASKGTGTGPYEQYF	TGTGCCAGCAAAGGAACCGGGACAGGACCCTACGAGCAGTACTTC
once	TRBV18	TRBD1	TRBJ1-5	CASSPGTGGNQPQHF	TGTGCCAGCTCACCGGGGACAGGCGGCAATCAGCCCCAGCATTTT
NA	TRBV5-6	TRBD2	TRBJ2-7	CASSLGLAVYEQYF	TGTGCCAGCAGCTTGGGACTAGCGGTCTACGAGCAGTACTTC
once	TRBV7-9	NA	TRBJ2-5	CASSRTVGGETQYF	TGTGCCAGCAGCCGGACTGTCGGGGGAGAGACCCAGTACTTC
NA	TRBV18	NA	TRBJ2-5	CASSPDNLGGYF	TGTGCCAGCTCACCAGACAACCTAGGGGGTTACTTC
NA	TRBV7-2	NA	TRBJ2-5	CASSTNQETQYF	TGTGCCAGCAGCACCAACCAAGAGACCCAGTACTTC
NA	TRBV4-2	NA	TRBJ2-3	CASSQDWRAAFADTQYF	TGTGCCAGCAGCCAAGATTGGAGGGCAGCGTTTGCAGATACGCAGTATTTT
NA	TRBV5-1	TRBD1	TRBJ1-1	CASSIFGTVSTGTEAFF	TGCGCCAGCAGCATCTTTGGGACAGTCAGTACAGGCACTGAAGCTTTCTTT
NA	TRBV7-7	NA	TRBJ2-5	CASSSTRGAETQYF	TGTGCTAGCAGCTCGACTAGAGGCGCGGAGACCCAGTACTTC
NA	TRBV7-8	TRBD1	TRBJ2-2	CASSFPRTGKLPGTGELFF	TGTGCCAGCAGCTTTCCCCGGACAGGCAAGCTCCCGGGCACCGGGGAGCTGTTTTTT
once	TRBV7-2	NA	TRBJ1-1	CASSLERRSEAFF	TGTGCCAGCAGCTTAGAACGGCGGAGTGAAGCTTTCTTT
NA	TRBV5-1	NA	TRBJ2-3	CASSLGLIQDTQYF	TGCGCCAGCAGCTTGGGACTAATCCAAGATACGCAGTATTTT
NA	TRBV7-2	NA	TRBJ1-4	CASSLYSDSRNEKLFF	TGTGCCAGCAGCTTATATTCGGACAGTCGAAATGAAAAACTGTTTTTT
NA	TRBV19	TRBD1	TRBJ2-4	CASHGEQGAKNIQYF	TGTGCCAGTCACGGGGAACAGGGGGCCAAAAACATTCAGTACTTC
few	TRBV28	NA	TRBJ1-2	CASRRRAHGYTF	TGTGCCAGCAGGCGACGGGCCCATGGCTACACCTTC
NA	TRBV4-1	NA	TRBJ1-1	CASSQEGGRVNTEAFF	TGCGCCAGCAGCCAAGAAGGGGGACGGGTGAACACTGAAGCTTTCTTT
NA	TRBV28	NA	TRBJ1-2	CASTGGAMGYGYTF	TGTGCCAGCACGGGGGGGGCGATGGGCTATGGCTACACCTTC
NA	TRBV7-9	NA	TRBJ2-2	CASSLRENTGELFF	TGTGCCAGCAGCTTAAGGGAGAACACCGGGGAGCTGTTTTTT
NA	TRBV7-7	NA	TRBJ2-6	CASSSGGGANVLTF	TGTGCTAGCAGCTCGGGGGGCGGGGCCAACGTCCTGACTTTC
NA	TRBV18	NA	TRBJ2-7	CASSPAANYEQYF	TGTGCCAGCTCCCCAGCAGCTAACTACGAGCAGTACTTC
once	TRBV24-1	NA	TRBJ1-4	CATSDPGLGLNEKLFF	TGTGCCACCAGTGATCCGGGATTGGGCCTTAATGAAAAACTGTTTTTT
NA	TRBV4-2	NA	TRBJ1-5	CASRAGQNSNQPQHF	TGTGCCAGCAGGGCGGGGCAGAATAGCAATCAGCCCCAGCATTTT
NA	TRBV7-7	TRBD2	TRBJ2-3	CASSLAGGTSPDTQYF	TGTGCTAGCAGCTTAGCCGGGGGGACTAGCCCAGATACGCAGTATTTT
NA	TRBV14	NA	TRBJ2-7	CASSRTAYEQYF	TGTGCCAGCAGCAGGACAGCCTACGAGCAGTACTTC
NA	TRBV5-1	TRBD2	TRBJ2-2	CASRKAGTGELFF	TGCGCCAGCAGAAAAGCGGGAACCGGGGAGCTGTTTTTT
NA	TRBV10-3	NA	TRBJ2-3	CATASDLQRTQYF	TGTGCCACGGCTAGCGACCTCCAGCGCACGCAGTATTTT
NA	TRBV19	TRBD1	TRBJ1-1	CASKLTGANTEAFF	TGTGCCAGTAAACTGACAGGGGCGAACACTGAAGCTTTCTTT
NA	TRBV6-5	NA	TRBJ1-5	CASRLSGDSNQLQHF	TGTGCCAGCAGATTGTCGGGGGATAGCAATCAGCTCCAGCATTTT
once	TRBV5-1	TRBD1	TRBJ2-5	CASSSGQGQETQYF	TGCGCCAGCAGCTCAGGACAGGGGCAAGAGACCCAGTACTTC
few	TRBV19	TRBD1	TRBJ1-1	CASSFADRGPEAFF	TGTGCCAGTAGTTTCGCAGACAGGGGACCTGAAGCTTTCTTT
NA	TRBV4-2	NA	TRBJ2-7	CASSQETHGSYEQYF	TGTGCCAGCAGCCAAGAGACGCACGGTTCCTACGAGCAGTACTTC
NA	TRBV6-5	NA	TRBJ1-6	CASSYTPSPPGPALHF	TGTGCCAGCAGTTACACACCGTCCCCCCCCGGTCCGGCCCTCCACTTT
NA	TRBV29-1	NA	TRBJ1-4	CSVATNPNEKLFF	TGCAGCGTTGCGACGAACCCTAATGAAAAACTGTTTTTT
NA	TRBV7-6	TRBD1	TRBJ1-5	CASSEGTGRNQPQHF	TGTGCCAGCAGCGAGGGGACAGGGCGCAATCAGCCCCAGCATTTT
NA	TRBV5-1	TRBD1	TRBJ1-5	CASSLTGDNQPQHF	TGCGCCAGCAGCCTAACAGGGGACAATCAGCCCCAGCATTTT
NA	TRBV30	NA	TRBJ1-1	CAWSVRENTEAFF	TGTGCCTGGAGCGTCAGGGAGAACACTGAAGCTTTCTTT
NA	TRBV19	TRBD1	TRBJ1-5	CASSGTGGNQPQHF	TGTGCCAGTAGCGGGACAGGAGGCAATCAGCCCCAGCATTTT
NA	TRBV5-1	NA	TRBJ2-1	CASSLLGTISNEQFF	TGCGCCAGCAGCTTGCTGGGGACGATTTCTAATGAGCAGTTCTTC
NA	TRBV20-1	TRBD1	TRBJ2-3	CSASWQGADTQYF	TGCAGTGCTAGTTGGCAGGGGGCAGATACGCAGTATTTT
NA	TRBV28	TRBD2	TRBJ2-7	CASSLTSGYEQYF	TGTGCCAGCAGTTTAACTAGCGGCTACGAGCAGTACTTC
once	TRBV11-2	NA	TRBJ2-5	CASRVQETQYF	TGTGCCAGCAGGGTGCAGGAGACCCAGTACTTC